The 14 T cell receptor beta chains reported below all come from one sample, sequenced in a study of regulatory T cells in long-lasting Graves disease. Investigators prepared the TCR beta libraries by applying iRepertoire HTBI primers and Arm-PCR of CDR3 regions. A single record per CDR3 protein comes from TCRdb applying MiXCR to the multiplex PCR reads. The sample shows over 250,000 distinct CDR3 sequences, 22% of them seen only once. Time point indicated: persistent/refractory GD, antithyroid drugs over 5 years with positive TRAb. PBMCs provided the RNA from which the TCR library was made. The sample here was peripheral blood mononuclear cells (PBMCs), taken when the disease was refractory, from a patient treated with antithyroid drugs. These receptors were taken from a female donor with Graves disease.

This chain connects TRBV28 to TRBJ2-1; 12 bases align to TRBD2. V trimming: 4 bases; J trimming: 7 bases; junction bases outside the gene matches: 8. There are 16 residues in the CDR3. Germline values: CDR1 MDHEN, CDR2 SYDVKM. CDR3 DNA: TGTGCCAGCAGTTCACTAGCGGGAGGTCAGGAAAATGAGCAGTTCTTC. As protein: CASSSLAGGQENEQFF.

This clonotype was detected only a few times. The CDR3 nucleotides read TGTGCCAGCAGCCTGACACAGGGGAACGAGCAGTACTTC. Amino acids: CASSLTQGNEQYF. The chain couples TRBV3-1 to TRBJ2-7; 7 nucleotides match TRBD1. This CDR3 spans 13 amino acids. Looked up from germline, CDR1 is LGHDT and CDR2 is YNNKEL (reference sequence). J lost 5 bases, V lost 4 bases, and 5 bases had no gene match.

This clonotype was seen only a few times. CDR3 bases: TGTGCCAGCAGCTTAACTAGCAGCACCTACGAGCAGTACTTC. Translation gives CASSLTSSTYEQYF. The gene calls are TRBV7-2 and TRBJ2-7; D might be TRBD2 (6 bases). The CDR3 covers 14 residues. Germline CDR1 and CDR2: SGHTA and FQGNSA. V lost 2 bases, J lost 2 bases, and 10 bases lay in between.

CDR3 residues: CSVVEATGYEQYF. CDR3 nucleotides: TGCAGCGTTGTAGAGGCGACTGGCTACGAGCAGTACTTC. The chain has TRBV29-1 and TRBJ2-7; D gene uncertain. From germline, CDR1 is SQVTM and CDR2 ANQGSEA. The CDR3 totals 13 residues. With 4 bases removed from V and 3 bases from J, the gap between germline ends came to 13 bases.

This clonotype showed up many times. The chain links TRBV7-3 to TRBJ2-5; 8 bases map to TRBD1. Germline lookup yields CDR1 SGHTA and CDR2 FQGTGA. This CDR3 spans 16 amino acids. With 5 bases clipped from V and 0 bases from J, the junction kept 8 bases outside the gene matches. The CDR3 sequence: CASSPTGTGDQETQYF. The CDR3 nucleotides read TGTGCCAGCAGCCCAACGGGGACAGGAGACCAAGAGACCCAGTACTTC. Full variable domain (rest looked up from reference TRBV7-3 and TRBJ2-5): GAGVSQTPSNKVTEKGKYVELRCDPISGHTALYWYRQSLGQGPEFLIYFQGTGAADDSGLPNDRFFAVRPEGSVSTLKIQRTERGDSAVYLCASSPTGTGDQETQYFGPGTRLLVL.

This clonotype was seen a handful of times. The chain recombines TRBV27 with TRBJ2-3; 8 nucleotides agree with TRBD1. Germline assignment: CDR1 MNHEY and CDR2 SMNVEV (reference sequence). The CDR3 consists of 16 residues. With 3 bases clipped from V and 2 bases from J, the junction kept 7 bases outside the gene matches. The CDR3 loop reads CASSFGGQGHTDTQYF. In DNA form, the CDR3 reads TGTGCCAGCAGTTTTGGTGGACAGGGACACACAGATACGCAGTATTTT.

With respect to this clonotype: This could be a read error, since a much larger clone is one nucleotide away. V and J are TRBV20-1 and TRBJ1-6; TRBD1 matches 8 bases. This CDR3 is 14 amino acids long. CDR1 is DFQATT, CDR2 SNEGSKA, per germline (reference sequence). Trimming at V came to 6 bases and at J to 9 bases, leaving 10 bases not matched to a gene. As DNA, the CDR3 is TGCAGTGCAGAGATTTGGACAGGGCTTTCACCCCTCCACTTT. This gives the protein CSAEIWTGLSPLHF.

At least ten counts were recorded for this clonotype. V usage is TRBV2 and J usage is TRBJ1-5, with D perhaps matching TRBD1 (5 bases). The CDR3 spans 13 residues. The V gene's germline CDR1 is SNHLY and CDR2 FYNNEI. V dropped 4 bases and J dropped 6 bases, with 10 bases sitting between them. The DNA of the CDR3 is TGTGCCAGCAGTGTAGGTGGGGGTCAGCCCCAGCATTTT. It specifies CASSVGGGQPQHF.

This rearrangement joins TRBV27 to TRBJ2-6; maybe TRBD1 (6 bases). CDR1 and CDR2 from the germline V gene are MNHEY and SMNVEV (reference sequence). This CDR3 spans 16 amino acids. Trimming took 2 bases from V and 2 from J, leaving 10 bases between them. The CDR3, as DNA: TGTGCCAGCAGTTTAGTGGGGGCAACTGGGGCCAACGTCCTGACTTTC. Its protein is CASSLVGATGANVLTF.

In its sample, this clonotype was seen a few times. The rearrangement uses TRBV3-2 and TRBJ1-5. TRBV3-2 is marked as a pseudogene. CDR3 size: 12 residues. The CDR3 sequence is CASSQADQPQHF. CDR3 bases: TGTGCCAGCAGCCAAGCCGATCAGCCCCAGCATTTT.

This clonotype has a handful of counts. CDR3 loop: CASGTQGSGANVLTF. The CDR3 DNA reads TGTGCCAGCGGGACCCAGGGCTCTGGGGCCAACGTCCTGACTTTC. The chain uses TRBV6-1 and TRBJ2-6; D may match TRBD1 or TRBD2 (5 bases each). The CDR3 contains 15 residues. Germline V lookup: CDR1 MNHNS, CDR2 SASEGT. V was cut by 8 bases and J by 0 bases, with 11 bases left in between.

This clonotype appeared a few times. V and J are TRBV20-1 and TRBJ2-7; 9 positions agree with TRBD2. This CDR3 comprises 20 residues. V shed 0 bases, J shed 1 base, and the junction held 19 bases outside the gene matches. From germline, CDR1 is DFQATT and CDR2 SNEGSKA (reference sequence). CDR3 bases: TGCAGTGCTAGAGATATTGGTTCCCCGAGTAGGCTAGCGGGATCCTACGAGCAGTACTTC. Translation gives CSARDIGSPSRLAGSYEQYF.

In its sample, this clonotype was seen many times. This chain links TRBV6-2 or TRBV6-3 with TRBJ2-6; D may be TRBD1 or TRBD2 (5 bases each). Germline loops: CDR1 MNHEY, CDR2 SVGEGT. Trimming stripped 6 bases from V and 2 bases from J, with 11 bases between. The CDR3 covers 15 residues. The CDR3 DNA sequence: TGTGCCAGCAGCCAAAGGGGAGCTGGGGCCAACGTCCTGACTTTC. Translated, it gives CASSQRGAGANVLTF.

As for this clonotype: A read error may be the cause here, since a much bigger clone is one base away. CDR3 coding DNA: TGTGCCAACAGACTGCAGACCTTGGGACAGGCGTCCACTGAAGCTTTCTTT. Its protein is CANRLQTLGQASTEAFF. The rearrangement uses TRBV28 and TRBJ1-1, with 8 positions matching TRBD1. J was trimmed by 4 bases and V by 10 bases; bases with no gene match: 20. The V gene's germline CDR1 is MDHEN and CDR2 SYDVKM. The CDR3 length is 17 residues.